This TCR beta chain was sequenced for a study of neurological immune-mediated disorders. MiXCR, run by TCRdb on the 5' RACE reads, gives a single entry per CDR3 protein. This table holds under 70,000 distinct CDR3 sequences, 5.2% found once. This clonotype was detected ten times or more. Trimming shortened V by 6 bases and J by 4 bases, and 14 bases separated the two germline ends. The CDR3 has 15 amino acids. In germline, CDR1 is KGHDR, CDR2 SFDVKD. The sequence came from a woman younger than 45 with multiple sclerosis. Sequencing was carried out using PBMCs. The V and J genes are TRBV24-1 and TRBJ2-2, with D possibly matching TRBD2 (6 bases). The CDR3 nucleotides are TGTGCCACCAGTCGGACGGGGGAGACCACCGGGGAGCTGTTTTTT. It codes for CATSRTGETTGELFF.